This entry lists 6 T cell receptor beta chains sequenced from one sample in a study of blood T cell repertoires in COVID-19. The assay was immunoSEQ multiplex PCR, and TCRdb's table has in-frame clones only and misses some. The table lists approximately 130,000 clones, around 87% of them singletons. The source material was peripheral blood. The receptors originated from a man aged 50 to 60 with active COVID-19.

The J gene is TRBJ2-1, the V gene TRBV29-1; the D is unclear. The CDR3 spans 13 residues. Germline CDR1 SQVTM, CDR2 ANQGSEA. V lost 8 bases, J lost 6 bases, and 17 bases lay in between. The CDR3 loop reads CSPLYNPPNEQFF. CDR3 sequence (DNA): TGCAGCCCGCTATATAATCCTCCCAATGAGCAGTTCTTC.

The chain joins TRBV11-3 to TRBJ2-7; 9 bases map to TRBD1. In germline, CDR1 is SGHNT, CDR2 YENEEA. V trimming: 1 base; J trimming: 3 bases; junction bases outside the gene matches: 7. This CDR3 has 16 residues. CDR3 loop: CASSLGPPGQGYEQYF. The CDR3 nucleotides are TGTGCCAGCAGCTTAGGTCCCCCGGGACAGGGCTACGAGCAGTACTTC.

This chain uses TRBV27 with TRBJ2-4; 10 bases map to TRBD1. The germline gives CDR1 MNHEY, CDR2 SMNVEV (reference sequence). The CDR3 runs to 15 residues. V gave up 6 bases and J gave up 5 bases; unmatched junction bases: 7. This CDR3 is CASSHWGTGENIQYF. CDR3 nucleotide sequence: TGTGCCAGCAGCCATTGGGGGACAGGGGAAAACATTCAGTACTTC.

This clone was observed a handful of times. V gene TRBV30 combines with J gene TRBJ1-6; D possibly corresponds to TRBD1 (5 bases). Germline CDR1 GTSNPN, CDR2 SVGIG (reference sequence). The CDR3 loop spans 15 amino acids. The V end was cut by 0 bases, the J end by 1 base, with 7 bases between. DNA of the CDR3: TGTGCCTGGAGTGTAAGGGGTTCCTATAATTCACCCCTCCACTTT. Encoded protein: CAWSVRGSYNSPLHF.

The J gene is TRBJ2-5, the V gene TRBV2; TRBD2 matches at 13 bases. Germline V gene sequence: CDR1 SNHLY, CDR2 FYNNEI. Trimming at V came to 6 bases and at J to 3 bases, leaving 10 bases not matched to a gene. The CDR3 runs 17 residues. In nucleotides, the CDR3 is TGTGCCAGCAGAGCTGTAGCAGGGACTAGCGGGGAAGAGACCCAGTACTTC. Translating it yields CASRAVAGTSGEETQYF.

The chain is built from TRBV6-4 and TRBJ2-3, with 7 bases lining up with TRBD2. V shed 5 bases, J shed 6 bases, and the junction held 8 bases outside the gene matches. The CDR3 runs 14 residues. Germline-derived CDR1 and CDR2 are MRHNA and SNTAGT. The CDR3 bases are TGTGCCAGCAGTTTAACCCGACTAGCCGATACGCAGTATTTT. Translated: CASSLTRLADTQYF.